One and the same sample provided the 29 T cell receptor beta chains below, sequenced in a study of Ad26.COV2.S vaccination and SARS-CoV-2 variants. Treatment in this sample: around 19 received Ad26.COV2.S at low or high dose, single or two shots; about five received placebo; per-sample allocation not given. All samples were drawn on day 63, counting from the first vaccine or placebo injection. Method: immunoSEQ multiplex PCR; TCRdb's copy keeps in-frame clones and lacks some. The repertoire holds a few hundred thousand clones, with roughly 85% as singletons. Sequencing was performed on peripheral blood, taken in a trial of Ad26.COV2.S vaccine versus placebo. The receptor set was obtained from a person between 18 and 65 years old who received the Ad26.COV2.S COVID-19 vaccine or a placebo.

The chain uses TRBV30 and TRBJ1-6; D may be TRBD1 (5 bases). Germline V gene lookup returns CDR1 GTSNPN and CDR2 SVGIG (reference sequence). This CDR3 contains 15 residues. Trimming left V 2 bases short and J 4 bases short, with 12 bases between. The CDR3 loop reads CAWSSPGTYNSPLHF. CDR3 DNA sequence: TGTGCCTGGAGTTCCCCCGGGACGTATAATTCACCCCTCCACTTT.

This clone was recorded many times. This CDR3 reads CASSPRLAGEQFF. CDR3 bases: TGTGCCAGCAGCCCTCGACTAGCGGGGGAGCAGTTCTTC. The J gene is TRBJ2-1, the V gene TRBV9; 11 bases are shared with TRBD2. Germline V gene lookup returns CDR1 SGDLS and CDR2 YYNGEE. CDR3 length equals 13 residues. The junction had 4 bases not matched to a gene; V was cut back by 4 bases and J by 10 bases.

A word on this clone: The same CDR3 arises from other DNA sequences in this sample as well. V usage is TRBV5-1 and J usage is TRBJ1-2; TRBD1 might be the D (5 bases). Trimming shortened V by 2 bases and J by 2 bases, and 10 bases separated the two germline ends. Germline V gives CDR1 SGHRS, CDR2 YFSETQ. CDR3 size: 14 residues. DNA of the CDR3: TGCGCCAGCAGCTTAAGAGGGACGAACTATGGCTACACCTTC. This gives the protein CASSLRGTNYGYTF.

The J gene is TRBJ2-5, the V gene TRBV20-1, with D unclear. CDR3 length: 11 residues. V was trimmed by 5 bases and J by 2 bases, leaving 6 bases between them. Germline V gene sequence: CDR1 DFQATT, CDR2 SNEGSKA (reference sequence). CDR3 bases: TGCAGTGCTTTTAGGCAAGAGACCCAGTACTTC. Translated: CSAFRQETQYF.

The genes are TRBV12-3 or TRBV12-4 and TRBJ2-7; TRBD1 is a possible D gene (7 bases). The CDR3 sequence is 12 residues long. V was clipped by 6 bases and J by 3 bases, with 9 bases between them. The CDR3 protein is CASSQGGYEQYF. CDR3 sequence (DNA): TGTGCCAGCAGCCAGGGGGGCTACGAGCAGTACTTC.

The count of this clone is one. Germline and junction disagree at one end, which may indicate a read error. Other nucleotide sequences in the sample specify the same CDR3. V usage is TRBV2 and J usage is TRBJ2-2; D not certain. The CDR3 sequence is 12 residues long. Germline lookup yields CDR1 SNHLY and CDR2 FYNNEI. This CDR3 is CASSEDTGELFF. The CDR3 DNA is TGTGCCAGCAGCGAAGACACCGGGGAGCTGTTTTTT.

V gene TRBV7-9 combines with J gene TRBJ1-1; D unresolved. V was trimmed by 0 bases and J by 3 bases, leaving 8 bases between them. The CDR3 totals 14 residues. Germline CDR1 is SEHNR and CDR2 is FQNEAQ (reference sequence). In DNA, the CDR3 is TGTGCCAGCAGCTTAGCGAGGCACCACACTGAAGCTTTCTTT. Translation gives CASSLARHHTEAFF.

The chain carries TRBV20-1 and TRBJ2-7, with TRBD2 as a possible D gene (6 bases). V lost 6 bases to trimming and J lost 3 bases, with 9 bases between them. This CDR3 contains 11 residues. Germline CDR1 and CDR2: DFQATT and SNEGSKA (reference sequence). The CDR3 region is CSATRDYEQYF. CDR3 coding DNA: TGCAGTGCCACGCGGGACTACGAGCAGTACTTC.

The CDR3 region is CASSWTAGTGYTEAFF. In DNA form, the CDR3 reads TGTGCCAGCAGCTGGACCGCCGGGACAGGCTACACTGAAGCTTTCTTT. The gene calls are TRBV28 and TRBJ1-1; TRBD1 matches 8 bases. V trimming: 6 bases; J trimming: 3 bases; junction bases outside the gene matches: 12. The CDR3 is 16 amino acids. Germline lookup yields CDR1 MDHEN and CDR2 SYDVKM.

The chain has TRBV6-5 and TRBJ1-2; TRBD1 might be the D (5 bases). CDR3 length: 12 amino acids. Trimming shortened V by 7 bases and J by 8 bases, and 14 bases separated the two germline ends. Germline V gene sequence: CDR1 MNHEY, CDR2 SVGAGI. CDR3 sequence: CASTPGRGGYTF. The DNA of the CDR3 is TGTGCCAGCACCCCAGGGCGGGGAGGCTACACCTTC.

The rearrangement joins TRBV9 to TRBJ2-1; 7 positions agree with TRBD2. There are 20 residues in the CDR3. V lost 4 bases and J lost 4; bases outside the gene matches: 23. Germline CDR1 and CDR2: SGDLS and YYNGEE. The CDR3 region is CASSLPRGSGRPEKYNEQFF. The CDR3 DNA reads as TGTGCCAGCAGCTTACCCCGGGGTAGCGGGCGACCTGAAAAGTACAATGAGCAGTTCTTC.

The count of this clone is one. For the CDR3, the DNA is TGCGCCAGCAGCCGCGAGGGGGAGACCCAGTACTTC. It codes for CASSREGETQYF. This chain links TRBV5-1 with TRBJ2-5; D is tentatively TRBD1 or TRBD2 (5 bases each). Germline V gene sequence: CDR1 SGHRS, CDR2 YFSETQ. CDR3 length: 12 amino acids. V was trimmed by 4 bases and J by 5 bases, leaving 9 bases between them.

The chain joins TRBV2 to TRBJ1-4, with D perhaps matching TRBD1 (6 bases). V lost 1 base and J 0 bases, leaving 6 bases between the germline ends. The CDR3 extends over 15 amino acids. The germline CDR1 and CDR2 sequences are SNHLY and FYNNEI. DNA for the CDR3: TGTGCCAGCAGTGAAGGACAGGCAACTAATGAAAAACTGTTTTTT. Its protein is CASSEGQATNEKLFF.

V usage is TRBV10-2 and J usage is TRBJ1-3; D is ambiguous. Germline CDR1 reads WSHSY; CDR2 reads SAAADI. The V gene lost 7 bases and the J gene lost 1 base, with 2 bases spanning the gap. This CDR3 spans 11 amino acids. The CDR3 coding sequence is TGCGCCAGCACTTCTGGAAACACCATATATTTT. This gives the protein CASTSGNTIYF.

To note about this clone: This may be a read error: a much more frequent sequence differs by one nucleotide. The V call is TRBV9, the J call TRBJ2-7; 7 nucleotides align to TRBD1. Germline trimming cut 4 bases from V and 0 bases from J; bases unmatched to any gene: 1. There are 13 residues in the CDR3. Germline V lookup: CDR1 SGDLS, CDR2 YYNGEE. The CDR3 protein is CASSRDSSYEQYF. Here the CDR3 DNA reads TGTGCCAGCAGCCGGGACAGCTCCTACGAGCAGTACTTC.

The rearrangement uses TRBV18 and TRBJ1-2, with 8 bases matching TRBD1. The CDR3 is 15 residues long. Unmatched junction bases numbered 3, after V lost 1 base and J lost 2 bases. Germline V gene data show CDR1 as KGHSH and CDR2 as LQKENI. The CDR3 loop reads CASSPRTGINYGYTF. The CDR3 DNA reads TGTGCCAGCTCACCACGGACAGGGATCAACTATGGCTACACCTTC.

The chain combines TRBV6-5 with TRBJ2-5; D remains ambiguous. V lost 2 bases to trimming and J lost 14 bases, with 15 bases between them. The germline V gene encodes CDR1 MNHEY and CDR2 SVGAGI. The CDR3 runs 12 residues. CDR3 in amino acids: CASSYKLPYPYF. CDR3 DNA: TGTGCCAGCAGTTACAAACTTCCCTACCCCTACTTC.

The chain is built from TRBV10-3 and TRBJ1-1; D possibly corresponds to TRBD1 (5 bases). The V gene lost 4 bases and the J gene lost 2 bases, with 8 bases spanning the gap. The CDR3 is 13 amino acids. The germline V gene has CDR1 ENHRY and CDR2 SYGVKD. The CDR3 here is CAISGTSNTEAFF. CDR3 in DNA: TGTGCCATCAGTGGGACATCTAACACTGAAGCTTTCTTT.

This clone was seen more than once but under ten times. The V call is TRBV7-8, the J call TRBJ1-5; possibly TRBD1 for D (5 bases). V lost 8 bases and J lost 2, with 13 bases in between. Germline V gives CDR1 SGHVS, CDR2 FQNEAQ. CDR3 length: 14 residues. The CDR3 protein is CASGQRGGNQPQHF. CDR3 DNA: TGTGCCAGCGGCCAACGGGGGGGCAATCAGCCCCAGCATTTT.

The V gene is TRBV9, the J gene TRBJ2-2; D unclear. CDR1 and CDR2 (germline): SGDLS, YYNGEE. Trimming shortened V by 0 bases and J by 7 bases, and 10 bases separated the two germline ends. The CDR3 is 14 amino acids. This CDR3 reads CASSVADRVGELFF. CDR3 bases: TGTGCCAGCAGCGTAGCTGATCGGGTCGGGGAGCTGTTTTTT.

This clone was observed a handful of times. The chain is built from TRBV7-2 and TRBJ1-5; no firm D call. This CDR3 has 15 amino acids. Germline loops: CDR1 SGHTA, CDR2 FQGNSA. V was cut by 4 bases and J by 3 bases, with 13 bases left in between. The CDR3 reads CASSSAGRTNQPQHF. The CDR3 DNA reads TGTGCCAGCAGCTCAGCGGGCAGGACCAATCAGCCCCAGCATTTT.

CDR3 nucleotide sequence: TGTGCCAGTAGTATGGCTAGCGGGATAGTTTTGGGTGAGCAGTTCTTC. Translated: CASSMASGIVLGEQFF. V gene TRBV19 combines with J gene TRBJ2-1; 9 bases match TRBD2. Germline-derived CDR1 and CDR2 are LNHDA and SQIVND (reference sequence). The CDR3 is made up of 16 amino acids. V lost 3 bases to trimming and J lost 9 bases; unmatched junction nucleotides: 12.

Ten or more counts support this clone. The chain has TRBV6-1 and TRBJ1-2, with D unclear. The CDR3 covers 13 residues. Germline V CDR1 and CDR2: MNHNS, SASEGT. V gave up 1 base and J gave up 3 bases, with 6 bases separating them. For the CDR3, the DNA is TGTGCCAGCAGTGAAGAGGGTCACTATGGCTACACCTTC. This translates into CASSEEGHYGYTF.

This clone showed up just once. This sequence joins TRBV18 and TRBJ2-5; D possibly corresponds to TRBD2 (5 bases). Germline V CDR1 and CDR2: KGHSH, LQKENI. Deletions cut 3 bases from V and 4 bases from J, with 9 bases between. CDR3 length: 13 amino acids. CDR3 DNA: TGTGCCAGCTCACCCCGAGAGGGAGAGACCCAGTACTTC. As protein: CASSPREGETQYF.

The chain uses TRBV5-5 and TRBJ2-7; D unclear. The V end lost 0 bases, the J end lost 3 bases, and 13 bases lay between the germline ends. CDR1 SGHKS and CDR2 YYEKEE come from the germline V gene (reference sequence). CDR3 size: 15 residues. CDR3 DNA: TGTGCCAGCAGCTTGGTAGTGACTCCTAGCTACGAGCAGTACTTC. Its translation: CASSLVVTPSYEQYF.

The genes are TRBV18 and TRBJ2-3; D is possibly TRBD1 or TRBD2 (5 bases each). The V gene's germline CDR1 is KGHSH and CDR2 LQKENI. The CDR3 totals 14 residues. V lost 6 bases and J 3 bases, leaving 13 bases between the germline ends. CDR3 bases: TGTGCCAGCTCCCTTGACGAGGGGACAGATACGCAGTATTTT. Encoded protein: CASSLDEGTDTQYF.

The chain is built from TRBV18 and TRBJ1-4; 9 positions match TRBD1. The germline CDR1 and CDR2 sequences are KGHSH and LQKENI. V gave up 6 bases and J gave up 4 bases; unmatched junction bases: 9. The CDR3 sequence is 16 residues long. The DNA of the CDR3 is TGTGCCAGCTCGAGACGCCCGGGACAGGGTAATGAAAAACTGTTTTTT. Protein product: CASSRRPGQGNEKLFF.

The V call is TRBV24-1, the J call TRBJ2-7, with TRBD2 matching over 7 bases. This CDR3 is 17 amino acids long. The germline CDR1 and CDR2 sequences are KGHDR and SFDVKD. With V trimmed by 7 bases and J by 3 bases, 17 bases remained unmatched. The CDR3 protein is CATRPLPRRGTVYEQYF. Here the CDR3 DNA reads TGTGCCACCAGGCCCCTCCCCCGGCGGGGGACCGTCTACGAGCAGTACTTC.

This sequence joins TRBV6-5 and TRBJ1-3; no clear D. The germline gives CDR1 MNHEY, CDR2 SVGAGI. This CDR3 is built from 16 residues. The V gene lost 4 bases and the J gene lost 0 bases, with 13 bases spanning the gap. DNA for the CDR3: TGTGCCAGCAGTTCCCCAGCAGCCAGCTCTGGAAACACCATATATTTT. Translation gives CASSSPAASSGNTIYF.